The 24 T cell receptor beta chains reported below all come from one sample, sequenced in a study of Graves' ophthalmopathy and Graves' hyperthyroidism. RNA transcripts served as template for amplifying TCR beta CDR3 sequences. Scientists carried out first-round RT-PCR using HTBI primers and then a second-round multiplex PCR. From the multiplex PCR reads, TCRdb called clonotypes with MiXCR, one entry per CDR3 protein. This sample carries about 370,000 distinct CDR3 sequences, approximately 18% of them seen once, and the ten largest clones take 2.4%. Source material: peripheral blood. All receptors come from an adult woman with stable Graves' hyperthyroidism.

This clonotype has a count of ten or more. The chain combines TRBV18 with TRBJ2-4; D uncertain. The germline gives CDR1 KGHSH, CDR2 LQKENI. The V end was cut by 3 bases, the J end by 5 bases, with 8 bases between. The CDR3 has 13 residues. CDR3 in DNA: TGTGCCAGCTCACCGACCACCGAAAACATTCAGTACTTC. As protein: CASSPTTENIQYF.

This clonotype was detected ten times or more. A read error may account for a junction end that differs from germline. V usage is TRBV6-2 or TRBV6-3 and J usage is TRBJ2-7; 8 bases fit TRBD2. The CDR3 covers 15 residues. CDR1 and CDR2 (germline): MNHEY, SVGEGT. This chain's CDR3 is CASGYASGSSYEQYF. CDR3 coding DNA: TGTGCCAGCGGTTATGCCAGCGGGAGCTCCTACGAGCAGTACTTC.

This clonotype was counted at least ten times. The rearrangement joins TRBV7-9 to TRBJ1-6; 7 nucleotides line up with TRBD1. This CDR3 is 14 amino acids long. J was trimmed by 8 bases and V by 5 bases; bases with no gene match: 6. Germline CDR1 and CDR2: SEHNR and FQNEAQ (reference sequence). The CDR3: CASSQQGSDSPLHF. For the CDR3, the DNA is TGTGCCAGCAGCCAACAGGGGAGCGATTCACCCCTCCACTTT.

This clonotype has ten or more counts. The DNA for the CDR3 is TGTGCCAGCAAATACCGACAGGGGGCTAGCACCGGGGAGCTGTTTTTT. Protein: CASKYRQGASTGELFF. The chain recombines TRBV6-1 with TRBJ2-2; TRBD1 agrees at 10 bases. The length of the CDR3 is 16 residues. The V and J ends lost 7 bases and 4 bases, in that order; junction bases with no gene match: 9. Germline V lookup: CDR1 MNHNS, CDR2 SASEGT.

This clonotype showed up many times. The chain combines TRBV7-8 with TRBJ2-7; D is undetermined. Per the germline V gene, CDR1 is SGHVS and CDR2 is FQNEAQ. The CDR3 spans 20 residues. Trimming took off 1 base at V and 0 bases at J, with 25 bases between the two ends. In DNA form, the CDR3 reads TGTGCCAGCAGCTTAGGCCGTCCGTGGACCGAAACACTGAGCTCCTACGAGCAGTACTTC. Protein: CASSLGRPWTETLSSYEQYF.

This clonotype has a count of ten or more. The chain couples TRBV6-2 or TRBV6-3 to TRBJ2-6; D is ambiguous. The CDR3 has 14 amino acids. V dropped 6 bases and J dropped 0 bases, with 6 bases sitting between them. Germline values: CDR1 MNHEY, CDR2 SVGEGT. The CDR3: CASSLASGANVLTF. As DNA, the CDR3 is TGTGCCAGCAGCTTGGCCTCTGGGGCCAACGTCCTGACTTTC.

This clonotype was found many times. The V and J genes are TRBV4-3 and TRBJ2-7, with 9 bases identical to TRBD2. The germline CDR1 and CDR2 sequences are LGHNA and YSLEER. V gave up 4 bases and J gave up 2 bases; unmatched junction bases: 9. The CDR3 is 16 residues long. The CDR3, as DNA: TGCGCCAGCAGCCCCGACGTAGCGGGAGAGACCTACGAGCAGTACTTC. Translation gives CASSPDVAGETYEQYF.

The sample holds a few counts of this clonotype. The chain joins TRBV20-1 to TRBJ1-5; the D gene is possibly TRBD1 (6 bases). The CDR3 contains 14 residues. CDR1 and CDR2 (germline): DFQATT, SNEGSKA (reference sequence). Deletions cut 3 bases from V and 3 bases from J, with 12 bases between. The CDR3 sequence is CSARATGFNQPQHF. DNA of the CDR3: TGCAGTGCTAGGGCCACAGGGTTCAATCAGCCCCAGCATTTT.

This clonotype was seen many times. A much larger clone differs by one base, so this may be a read error. This chain links TRBV6-2 or TRBV6-3 with TRBJ2-2; 10 nucleotides match TRBD1. Looked up from germline, CDR1 is MNHEY and CDR2 is SVGEGT. The CDR3 contains 15 residues. The chain's CDR3 is CATARGTGATGELLF. The CDR3 DNA is TGTGCCACCGCCCGGGGGACAGGGGCCACCGGGGAGCTGCTTTTT.

In this sample, this clonotype turned up many times. The chain is built from TRBV7-2 and TRBJ2-7, with 8 bases fitting TRBD1. CDR1 is SGHTA, CDR2 FQGNSA, per germline. V dropped 5 bases and J dropped 2; count of bases not matched to a gene: 8. The CDR3 spans 15 residues. CDR3 region: CASSRAGTGAYEQYF. For the CDR3, the DNA is TGTGCCAGCAGCCGAGCCGGGACAGGAGCCTACGAGCAGTACTTC.

This sequence joins TRBV12-3 or TRBV12-4 and TRBJ1-2, with a weak D call TRBD1 (5 bases). This CDR3 is built from 14 residues. V gave up 0 bases and J gave up 4 bases, with 9 bases separating them. CDR3 region: CASSLALRAYGYTF. The CDR3 DNA reads as TGTGCCAGCAGTTTAGCGCTCAGGGCCTATGGCTACACCTTC.

With respect to this clonotype: One end of the junction fails to match germline, which may point to a read error. The chain links TRBV30 to TRBJ2-4; TRBD2 matches at 7 bases. CDR3 length: 13 amino acids. Germline V gives CDR1 GTSNPN, CDR2 SVGIG (reference sequence). CDR3 sequence (DNA): TGTGCCTCGGAAAGTTCGTCGGCGGGAGTTCGGTTCTTC. Its translation: CASESSSAGVRFF. The full variable domain, rest sourced from reference TRBV30 and TRBJ2-4, is SQTIHQWPATLVQPVGSPLSLECTVEGTSNPNLYWYRQAAGRGLQLLFYSVGIGQISSEVPQNLSASRPQDRQFILSSKKLLLSDSGFYLCASESSSAGVRFFGAGTRLSVL.

This clonotype was counted many times. The chain employs TRBV6-5 and TRBJ1-5; perhaps TRBD1 as D (6 bases). In germline, CDR1 is MNHEY, CDR2 SVGAGI. The CDR3 covers 14 residues. V shed 7 bases and J shed 5 bases, with 15 bases lying between them. This chain's CDR3 is CASIIRAGDQPQHF. The CDR3 nucleotides are TGTGCCAGCATTATTAGAGCAGGGGATCAGCCCCAGCATTTT.

The V gene is TRBV12-3 or TRBV12-4, the J gene TRBJ1-2; no clear D gene. Trimming took off 2 bases at V and 2 bases at J, with 15 bases between the two ends. The CDR3 has 16 amino acids. CDR3 DNA sequence: TGTGCCAGCAGTTTAACTCGGTCGGCAATAAACTATGGCTACACCTTC. Its protein is CASSLTRSAINYGYTF.

This clonotype was seen ten or more times. This chain uses TRBV20-1 with TRBJ2-5; D is possibly TRBD1 (6 bases). Germline loops: CDR1 DFQATT, CDR2 SNEGSKA (reference sequence). V was cut by 3 bases and J by 4 bases, with 12 bases left in between. The CDR3 spans 13 residues. CDR3 sequence: CSASNTGIETQYF. The CDR3 bases are TGCAGTGCTAGTAATACAGGGATAGAGACCCAGTACTTC.

This clonotype was observed many times. The chain recombines TRBV28 with TRBJ1-2; D might be TRBD1 (5 bases). The CDR3 runs 13 residues. Germline-derived CDR1 and CDR2 are MDHEN and SYDVKM. V lost 5 bases and J lost 7, with 14 bases in between. CDR3 sequence (DNA): TGTGCCAGCAGTGACCCCGGGACTGCTGGCTACACCTTC. Amino acids: CASSDPGTAGYTF.

This clonotype was seen only once. The chain combines TRBV19 with TRBJ2-7; 12 bases align to TRBD2. Germline V lookup: CDR1 LNHDA, CDR2 SQIVND (reference sequence). V dropped 7 bases and J dropped 4; count of bases not matched to a gene: 2. The CDR3 sequence is 13 residues long. The CDR3 spells CASMTSGGYEQYF. The CDR3 coding sequence is TGTGCCAGTATGACTAGCGGGGGATACGAGCAGTACTTC.

This clonotype was detected a few times. This chain links TRBV20-1 with TRBJ1-6; TRBD1 matches 8 bases. Germline assignment: CDR1 DFQATT and CDR2 SNEGSKA (reference sequence). The CDR3 extends over 16 amino acids. J gave up 6 bases and V 3 bases, and 10 bases lay outside the gene matches. CDR3 nucleotide sequence: TGCAGTGCTAGGGGGTCCAGGGGGCAATTTAATTCACCCCTCCACTTT. It is translated as CSARGSRGQFNSPLHF.

This clonotype was recorded many times. CDR3 nucleotide sequence: TGTGCCAGCAGTGGGACAGGGGGCCACGAGACCCAGTACTTC. Residues: CASSGTGGHETQYF. The chain employs TRBV6-1 and TRBJ2-5, with 11 bases matching TRBD1. Trimming cost V 4 bases and J 5 bases; bases outside gene matches: 3. Germline V lookup: CDR1 MNHNS, CDR2 SASEGT. This CDR3 is 14 amino acids long.

This clonotype was counted ten times or more. The chain couples TRBV12-3 or TRBV12-4 to TRBJ1-2, with D perhaps matching TRBD1 (6 bases). V lost 9 bases and J lost 3, with 14 bases in between. The CDR3 is 13 residues long. The CDR3 here is CASKQGPDYGYTF. The DNA of the CDR3 is TGTGCCAGTAAACAGGGTCCGGACTATGGCTACACCTTC.

This clonotype was counted many times. The chain joins TRBV11-1 to TRBJ2-3, with TRBD2 matching over 9 bases. The length of the CDR3 is 15 residues. Looked up from germline, CDR1 is SGHAT and CDR2 is FQDESV (reference sequence). V was clipped by 2 bases and J by 1 base; unmatched bases: 1. CDR3 in DNA: TGTGCCAGCAGCTTATTAGCGGGGGGCACAGATACGCAGTATTTT. Translation: CASSLLAGGTDTQYF. Complete variable domain (other parts from reference TRBV11-1 and TRBJ2-3): EAEVAQSPRYKITEKSQAVAFWCDPISGHATLYWYRQILGQGPELLVQFQDESVVDDSQLPKDRFSAERLKGVDSTLKIQPAELGDSAMYLCASSLLAGGTDTQYFGPGTRLTVL.

This clonotype has ten or more counts. The chain employs TRBV6-5 and TRBJ2-5, with TRBD2 as a possible D gene (5 bases). This CDR3 is built from 14 residues. CDR1 is MNHEY, CDR2 SVGAGI, per germline. Trimming removed 0 bases at V and 7 bases at J, with 12 bases between. The CDR3 loop is CASSYSSGVGTQYF. The CDR3 DNA follows: TGTGCCAGCAGTTACTCCAGCGGAGTAGGGACCCAGTACTTC.

This clonotype showed up many times. CDR3 DNA: TGTGCCAGCAGTACCTTCTATGGGTCCAAAAACATTCAGTACTTC. Translated, it gives CASSTFYGSKNIQYF. This chain connects TRBV28 to TRBJ2-4; D call uncertain. The CDR3 is 15 amino acids. Per the germline V gene, CDR1 is MDHEN and CDR2 is SYDVKM. V lost 5 bases, J lost 2 bases, and 13 bases lay in between.

This clonotype was found many times. J is TRBJ1-1 and V is TRBV7-9; TRBD1 agrees at 7 bases. The germline V gene has CDR1 SEHNR and CDR2 FQNEAQ (reference sequence). The junction had 5 bases not matched to a gene; V was cut back by 5 bases and J by 5 bases. This CDR3 has 13 residues. CDR3 nucleotide sequence: TGTGCCAGCAGCGGGACAGCCTATACTGAAGCTTTCTTT. This codes for CASSGTAYTEAFF.